The 22 T cell receptor beta chains below come from one sample, sequenced in a study of T-cell memory formation after mild COVID-19. Each CDR3 protein is one row after TCRdb ran MiXCR on the 5' RACE reads. The repertoire holds around 400,000 distinct CDR3 sequences, with around 24% as singletons. Sample: PBMCs or a T cell subset sorted from them (not recorded which). Receptors were obtained from an adult woman who had mild COVID-19 (a few samples of this study predate the infection). Cell type and time point are not known.

The chain carries TRBV11-1 and TRBJ1-1; D gene unclear. The CDR3 length is 15 residues. In germline, CDR1 is SGHAT, CDR2 FQDESV (reference sequence). V dropped 3 bases and J dropped 0 bases, with 11 bases sitting between them. The CDR3 loop is CASSLVAGLNTEAFF. For the CDR3, the DNA is TGTGCCAGCAGCTTGGTCGCCGGCTTGAACACTGAAGCTTTCTTT.

This sequence joins TRBV5-6 and TRBJ2-7, with TRBD2 matching 9 bases. The CDR3 contains 16 residues. Trimming removed 0 bases from V and 4 bases from J; junction bases left unmatched: 8. In germline, CDR1 is SGHDT, CDR2 YYEEEE. The CDR3 DNA follows: TGTGCCAGCAGCTTGGATGGTAGCGGGAGCGGTTACGAGCAGTACTTC. Protein sequence: CASSLDGSGSGYEQYF.

In its sample, this clonotype was seen a few times. This chain connects TRBV2 to TRBJ1-1; D may be TRBD1 (5 bases). V lost 7 bases and J lost 5, with 17 bases in between. The germline gives CDR1 SNHLY, CDR2 FYNNEI. This CDR3 contains 14 residues. In DNA form, the CDR3 reads TGTGCCAGCAAAATAAGTCCAGGGTTAACTGAAGCTTTCTTT. This sequence encodes CASKISPGLTEAFF.

The J gene is TRBJ1-6, the V gene TRBV5-1; no reliable D call. V lost 4 bases, J lost 7 bases, and 12 bases lay in between. The CDR3 loop spans 14 amino acids. The V gene's germline CDR1 is SGHRS and CDR2 YFSETQ. The DNA for the CDR3 is TGCGCCAGCAGCCTAGAGCAGCCGAATTCACCCCTCCACTTT. Its protein product is CASSLEQPNSPLHF.

J is TRBJ2-1 and V is TRBV28; D is ambiguous. V was clipped by 6 bases and J by 2 bases, with 11 bases between them. This CDR3 comprises 14 residues. Germline values: CDR1 MDHEN, CDR2 SYDVKM. The CDR3 sequence is CASSWVRTYNEQFF. The CDR3 nucleotides read TGTGCCAGCAGCTGGGTGCGGACCTACAATGAGCAGTTCTTC.

This clonotype was observed a few times. The CDR3 region is CASSLGRGPPYEQYF. As DNA, the CDR3 is TGTGCCAGCAGCCTAGGGAGGGGACCCCCCTACGAGCAGTACTTC. This rearrangement joins TRBV21-1 to TRBJ2-7; the D call in the table, TRBD2, was not verified against the DNA. TRBV21-1 is reported as a pseudogene. This CDR3 contains 15 residues.

This clonotype was detected ten times or more. V and J are TRBV12-3 or TRBV12-4 and TRBJ2-7, with D unresolved. CDR3 size: 10 residues. V lost 6 bases, J lost 6 bases, and 6 bases lay in between. In DNA form, the CDR3 reads TGTGCCAGCAGACGCTGCGAGCAGTACTTC. This codes for CASRRCEQYF.

The V call is TRBV11-2, the J call TRBJ1-1; D gene uncertain. Deletions cut 1 base from V and 1 base from J, with 10 bases between. From germline, CDR1 is SGHAT and CDR2 FQNNGV. There are 15 residues in the CDR3. The CDR3 here is CASSLVSGSNTEAFF. In DNA form, the CDR3 reads TGTGCCAGCAGCTTAGTCAGCGGCTCGAACACTGAAGCTTTCTTT. Full variable domain (outside the CDR3, taken from reference TRBV11-2 and TRBJ1-1): EAGVAQSPRYKIIEKRQSVAFWCNPISGHATLYWYQQILGQGPKLLIQFQNNGVVDDSQLPKDRFSAERLKGVDSTLKIQPAKLEDSAVYLCASSLVSGSNTEAFFGQGTRLTVV.

V usage is TRBV10-3 and J usage is TRBJ1-3; D uncertain. In germline, CDR1 is ENHRY, CDR2 SYGVKD. Trimming stripped 3 bases from V and 7 bases from J, with 4 bases between. The CDR3 is 11 residues long. CDR3 in amino acids: CAISDLNTIYF. The CDR3 DNA follows: TGTGCCATCAGTGATTTGAACACCATATATTTT.

This clonotype has only a few counts. The chain combines TRBV3-1 with TRBJ2-7; TRBD2 is a possible D gene (6 bases). The CDR3 totals 14 residues. Germline-derived CDR1 and CDR2 are LGHDT and YNNKEL (reference sequence). Trimming pared 4 bases from V and 6 bases from J, leaving 16 bases between. The CDR3 protein is CASSRLVTFGEQYF. CDR3 sequence (DNA): TGTGCCAGCAGCCGACTAGTCACCTTCGGCGAGCAGTACTTC.

The sample holds many counts of this clonotype. The chain combines TRBV7-2 with TRBJ2-3; no clear D. CDR1 is SGHTA, CDR2 FQGNSA, per germline. Trimming took off 5 bases at V and 7 bases at J, with 10 bases between the two ends. CDR3 length: 12 residues. The CDR3 sequence is CASSPDRNTQYF. The DNA of the CDR3 is TGTGCCAGCAGCCCCGATCGCAATACGCAGTATTTT.

The chain has TRBV4-3 and TRBJ2-7; 8 bases line up with TRBD1. There are 14 residues in the CDR3. The germline V gene encodes CDR1 LGHNA and CDR2 YSLEER. Trimming took 5 bases from V and 6 from J; bases not matched to a gene: 9. CDR3 region: CASSADRGSSEQYF. The CDR3, as DNA: TGCGCCAGCAGCGCCGACAGGGGAAGTAGCGAGCAGTACTTC.

The chain joins TRBV20-1 to TRBJ2-7, with D perhaps TRBD2 (5 bases). V shed 5 bases and J shed 6 bases, with 14 bases lying between them. Germline CDR1 DFQATT, CDR2 SNEGSKA (reference sequence). The CDR3 is 12 amino acids. CDR3: CSAPLSRGEQYF. The CDR3 region has the DNA TGCAGTGCTCCCCTTAGCCGGGGCGAGCAGTACTTC.

In its sample, this clonotype was seen a few times. The chain links TRBV12-3 or TRBV12-4 to TRBJ1-5; D is unclear. Trimming cost V 6 bases and J 3 bases, with 6 bases left between them. The CDR3 consists of 12 residues. This CDR3 reads CASRVDNQPQHF. The CDR3 nucleotides read TGTGCCAGCAGGGTAGACAATCAGCCCCAGCATTTT.

The chain has TRBV12-3 or TRBV12-4 and TRBJ2-5; D is undetermined. V dropped 1 base and J dropped 3 bases, with 6 bases sitting between them. The CDR3 length is 13 residues. CDR3 bases: TGTGCCAGCAGTTTAGTACAGAAAGAGACCCAGTACTTC. Protein product: CASSLVQKETQYF.

The chain couples TRBV2 to TRBJ2-7, with no clear D. Per germline, CDR1 SNHLY and CDR2 FYNNEI. V was cut by 4 bases and J by 0 bases, with 16 bases left in between. This CDR3 has 16 residues. The CDR3 protein is CASSAGSWTASYEQYF. CDR3 in DNA: TGTGCCAGCAGTGCCGGTTCGTGGACGGCCTCCTACGAGCAGTACTTC.

This clonotype was seen only a few times. This chain joins TRBV6-5 and TRBJ1-3; D gene ambiguous. This CDR3 is built from 15 residues. The germline CDR1 and CDR2 sequences are MNHEY and SVGAGI. Trimming took 4 bases from V and 4 from J, leaving 14 bases between them. In DNA, the CDR3 is TGTGCCAGCAGTTCCGACTTCGTGCGAGGAAACACCATATATTTT. Protein sequence: CASSSDFVRGNTIYF.

This chain joins TRBV7-9 and TRBJ2-2; no definite D call. CDR1 SEHNR and CDR2 FQNEAQ come from the germline V gene (reference sequence). This CDR3 has 15 amino acids. With 4 bases removed from V and 4 bases from J, the gap between germline ends came to 13 bases. The CDR3 sequence is CASSSRVPSTGELFF. For the CDR3, the DNA is TGTGCCAGCAGCTCCCGGGTCCCTAGCACCGGGGAGCTGTTTTTT.

A remark on this clonotype: The limits of the CDR3 on the DNA are not certain, so only TCRdb's listed CDR3 is given. The V gene is TRBV6-5, the J gene TRBJ2-3; the table's D call of TRBD2 was not tested on the DNA. The CDR3 extends over 16 residues, inclusive of both ends. Germline CDR1 reads MNHEY; CDR2 reads SVGAGI. The CDR3 region is CASSSSGRPSTDTQYF.

V gene TRBV25-1 combines with J gene TRBJ2-4, with TRBD1 identical over 7 bases. Unmatched junction bases numbered 6, after V lost 2 bases and J lost 11 bases. CDR3 length: 13 amino acids. CDR1 is MGHDK, CDR2 SYGVNS, per germline. The CDR3 DNA reads TGTGCCAGCAGTGAACACAGGGGCGACCTTCAGTACTTC. As protein: CASSEHRGDLQYF.

This chain joins TRBV3-1 and TRBJ2-1; weak D call: TRBD1 (5 bases). Germline V CDR1 and CDR2: LGHDT, YNNKEL (reference sequence). The V and J ends lost 3 bases and 6 bases respectively, with 15 bases between them. The CDR3 sequence is 15 residues long. The CDR3 here is CASSQVAGIANEQFF. In DNA, the CDR3 is TGTGCCAGCAGCCAGGTGGCAGGGATTGCCAATGAGCAGTTCTTC.

Ten or more counts support this clonotype. The V and J genes are TRBV12-3 or TRBV12-4 and TRBJ2-3, with no clear D. The V end lost 3 bases, the J end lost 4 bases, and 5 bases lay between the germline ends. The CDR3 covers 12 residues. The CDR3 nucleotides are TGTGCCAGCAGTTTCGGTGCAGATACGCAGTATTTT. Translating gives CASSFGADTQYF.